One T cell receptor beta chain is described in this entry. The antigen is not known. The sample comes from a study of cytomegalovirus exposure and HLA in healthy donors. The overall study: Among 398 genotyped donors, roughly 80% fell in the Caucasian-associated ancestry cluster. General study results and limits: A list of about 160 TCR beta chains associated with cytomegalovirus was given.

The ends lost 1 base at V and 5 bases at J; junction bases unmatched: 4. The CDR3 is 14 amino acids. Germline V gene data show CDR1 as SQVTM and CDR2 as ANQGSEA. The study ran its PCR with 60 Vbeta and 13 Jbeta primers. Sequenced by immunoSEQ multiplex PCR; TCRdb stores in-frame clones only, minus some. The sample contains fewer than 200,000 clones, roughly 8.7% of which appear only once. This chain links TRBV29-1 with TRBJ2-1; 8 positions match TRBD2. The TCR was taken from a young woman in good health and CMV-seropositive. The sequenced sample consisted of PBMCs. The CDR3: CSVEGLAGDNEQFF. The CDR3 bases are TGCAGCGTTGAAGGTCTAGCGGGCGACAATGAGCAGTTCTTC.